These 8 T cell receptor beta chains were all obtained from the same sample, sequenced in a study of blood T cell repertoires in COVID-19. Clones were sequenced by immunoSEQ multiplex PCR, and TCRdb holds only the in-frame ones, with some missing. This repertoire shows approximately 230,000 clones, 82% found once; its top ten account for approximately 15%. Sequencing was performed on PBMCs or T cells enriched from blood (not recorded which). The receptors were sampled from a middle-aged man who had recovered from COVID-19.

The CDR3 DNA reads as TGTGCCAGCAGCCCCGGGGGAACTGGCAGGGTGTATGAAAAACTGTTTTTT. As protein: CASSPGGTGRVYEKLFF. The chain employs TRBV7-8 and TRBJ1-4, with D perhaps TRBD1 (5 bases). The CDR3 is 17 amino acids. V was cut by 5 bases and J by 6 bases, with 22 bases left in between. Germline lookup yields CDR1 SGHVS and CDR2 FQNEAQ. Full variable domain (outside the CDR3, taken from reference TRBV7-8 and TRBJ1-4): GAGVSQSPRYKVAKRGQDVALRCDPISGHVSLFWYQQALGQGPEFLTYFQNEAQLDKSGLPSDRFFAERPEGSVSTLKIQRTQQEDSAVYLCASSPGGTGRVYEKLFFGSGTQLSVL.

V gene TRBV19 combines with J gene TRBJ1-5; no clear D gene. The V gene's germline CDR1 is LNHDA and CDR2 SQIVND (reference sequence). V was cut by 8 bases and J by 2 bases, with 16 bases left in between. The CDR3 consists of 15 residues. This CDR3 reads CASGEGRTRNQPQHF. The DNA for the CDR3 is TGTGCCAGTGGGGAGGGAAGAACACGCAATCAGCCCCAGCATTTT.

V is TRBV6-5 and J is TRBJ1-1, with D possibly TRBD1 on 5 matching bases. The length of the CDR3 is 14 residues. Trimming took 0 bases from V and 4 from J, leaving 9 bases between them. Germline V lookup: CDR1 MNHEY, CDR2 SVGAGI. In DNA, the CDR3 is TGTGCCAGCAGTTACTCAAGGGGAGGCACTGAAGCTTTCTTT. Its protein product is CASSYSRGGTEAFF.

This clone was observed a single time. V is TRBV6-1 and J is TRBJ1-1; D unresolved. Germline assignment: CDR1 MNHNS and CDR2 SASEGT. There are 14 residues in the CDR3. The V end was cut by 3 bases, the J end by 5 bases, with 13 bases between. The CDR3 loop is CASSEGSFVTEAFF. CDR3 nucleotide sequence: TGTGCCAGCAGTGAGGGGAGCTTTGTGACTGAAGCTTTCTTT.

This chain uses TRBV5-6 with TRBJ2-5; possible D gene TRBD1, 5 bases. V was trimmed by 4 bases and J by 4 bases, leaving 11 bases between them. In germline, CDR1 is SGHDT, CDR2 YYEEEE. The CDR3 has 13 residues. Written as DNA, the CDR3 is TGTGCCAGCAGCAGTCAGGGTTTAGAGACCCAGTACTTC. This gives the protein CASSSQGLETQYF.

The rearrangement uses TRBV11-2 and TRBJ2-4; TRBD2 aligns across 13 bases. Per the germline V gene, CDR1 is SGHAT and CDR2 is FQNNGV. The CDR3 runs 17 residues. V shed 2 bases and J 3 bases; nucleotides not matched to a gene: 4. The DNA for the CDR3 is TGTGCCAGCAGCTTAACTAGCGGGGGGGTTAGCAAAAACATTCAGTACTTC. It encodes CASSLTSGGVSKNIQYF.

The CDR3 coding sequence is TGTGCCAGCAGTCCCGGGACAGGTCCCTACGAGCAGTACTTC. Translated, it gives CASSPGTGPYEQYF. The chain links TRBV27 to TRBJ2-7; 8 positions match TRBD1. Germline CDR1 is MNHEY and CDR2 is SMNVEV (reference sequence). V trimming: 5 bases; J trimming: 2 bases; junction bases outside the gene matches: 5. The CDR3 has 14 residues.

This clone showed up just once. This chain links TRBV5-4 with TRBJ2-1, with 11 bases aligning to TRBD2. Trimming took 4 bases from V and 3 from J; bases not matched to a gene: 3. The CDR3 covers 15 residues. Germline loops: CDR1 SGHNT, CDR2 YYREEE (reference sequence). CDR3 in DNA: TGTGCCAGCAGCGCGGGACTAGCGGACTACAATGAGCAGTTCTTC. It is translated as CASSAGLADYNEQFF.